One and the same sample provided the 2 T cell receptor beta chains below, sequenced in a study of blood T cell repertoires in COVID-19. TCRdb's table, derived via immunoSEQ multiplex PCR, lists solely in-frame clones and lacks some. The sample yields 250,000 to 300,000 clones, roughly 88% seen once. Sequenced: PBMCs or T cells enriched from blood (not recorded which). The receptors come from a woman in her thirties who had recovered from COVID-19.

The rearrangement links TRBV7-2 to TRBJ1-2, with D unresolved. The V gene's germline CDR1 is SGHTA and CDR2 FQGNSA. The CDR3 length is 11 residues. The ends were cut back, 5 bases at V and 11 bases at J, with 12 bases in the middle. CDR3: CASSGTVSYTF. The CDR3 DNA is TGTGCCAGCAGCGGAACAGTGAGTTACACCTTC.

The V gene is TRBV29-1, the J gene TRBJ1-2; a weak D match, TRBD1 (6 bases). From germline, CDR1 is SQVTM and CDR2 ANQGSEA. The V end lost 6 bases, the J end lost 8 bases, and 19 bases lay between the germline ends. The CDR3 is 13 residues long. This chain's CDR3 is CSVASSWGGGYTF. The CDR3 nucleotides are TGCAGCGTCGCCTCGTCATGGGGGGGCGGCTACACCTTC.